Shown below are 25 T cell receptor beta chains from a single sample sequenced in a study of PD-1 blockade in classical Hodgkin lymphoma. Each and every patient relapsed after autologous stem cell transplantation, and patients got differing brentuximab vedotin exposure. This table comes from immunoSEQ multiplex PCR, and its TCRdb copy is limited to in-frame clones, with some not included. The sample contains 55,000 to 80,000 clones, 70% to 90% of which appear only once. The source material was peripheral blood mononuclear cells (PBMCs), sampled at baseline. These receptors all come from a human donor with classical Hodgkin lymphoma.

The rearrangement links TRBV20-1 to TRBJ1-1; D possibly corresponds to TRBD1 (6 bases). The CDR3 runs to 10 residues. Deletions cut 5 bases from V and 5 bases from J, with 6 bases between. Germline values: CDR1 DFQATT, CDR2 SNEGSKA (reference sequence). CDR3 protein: CSAQGTEAFF. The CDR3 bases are TGCAGTGCTCAGGGGACTGAAGCTTTCTTT.

CDR3 region: CASSVVGRTDTQYF. DNA for the CDR3: TGTGCCAGCAGCGTAGTTGGTAGAACAGATACGCAGTATTTT. This rearrangement joins TRBV9 to TRBJ2-3; D unclear. CDR3 length: 14 amino acids. Germline V gene data show CDR1 as SGDLS and CDR2 as YYNGEE. The V end was cut by 0 bases, the J end by 3 bases, with 8 bases between.

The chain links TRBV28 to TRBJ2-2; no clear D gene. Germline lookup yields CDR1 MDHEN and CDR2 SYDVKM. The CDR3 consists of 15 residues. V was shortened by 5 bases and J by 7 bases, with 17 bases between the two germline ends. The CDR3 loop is CASSPQSDGNGELFF. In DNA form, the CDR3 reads TGTGCCAGCAGTCCCCAATCCGACGGAAACGGGGAGCTGTTTTTT. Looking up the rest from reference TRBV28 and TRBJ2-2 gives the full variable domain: DVKVTQSSRYLVKRTGEKVFLECVQDMDHENMFWYRQDPGLGLRLIYFSYDVKMKEKGDIPEGYSVSREKKERFSLILESASTNQTSMYLCASSPQSDGNGELFFGEGSRLTVL.

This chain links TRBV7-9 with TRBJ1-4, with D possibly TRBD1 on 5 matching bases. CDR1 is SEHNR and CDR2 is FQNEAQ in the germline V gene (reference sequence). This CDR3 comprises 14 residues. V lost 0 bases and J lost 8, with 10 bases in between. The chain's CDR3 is CASSLAGAKEKLFF. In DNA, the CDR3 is TGTGCCAGCAGCTTAGCAGGGGCGAAAGAAAAACTGTTTTTT. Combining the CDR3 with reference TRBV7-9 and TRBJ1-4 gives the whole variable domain DTGVSQNPRHKITKRGQNVTFRCDPISEHNRLYWYRQTLGQGPEFLTYFQNEAQLEKSRLLSDRFSAERPKGSFSTLEIQRTEQGDSAMYLCASSLAGAKEKLFFGSGTQLSVL.

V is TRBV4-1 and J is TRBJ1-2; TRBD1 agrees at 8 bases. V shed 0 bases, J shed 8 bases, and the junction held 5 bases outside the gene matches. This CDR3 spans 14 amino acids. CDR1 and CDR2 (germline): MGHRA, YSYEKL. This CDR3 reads CASSQDRGLGGYTF. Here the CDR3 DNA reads TGCGCCAGCAGCCAAGACAGGGGGCTGGGGGGCTACACCTTC.

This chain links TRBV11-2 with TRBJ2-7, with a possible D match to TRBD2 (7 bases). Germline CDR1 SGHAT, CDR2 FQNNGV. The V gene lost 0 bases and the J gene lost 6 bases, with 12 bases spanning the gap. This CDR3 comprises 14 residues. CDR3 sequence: CASSLDRGGGEQYF. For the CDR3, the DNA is TGTGCCAGCAGCTTAGATCGGGGAGGGGGCGAGCAGTACTTC. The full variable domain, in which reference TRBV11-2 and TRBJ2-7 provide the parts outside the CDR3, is EAGVAQSPRYKIIEKRQSVAFWCNPISGHATLYWYQQILGQGPKLLIQFQNNGVVDDSQLPKDRFSAERLKGVDSTLKIQPAKLEDSAVYLCASSLDRGGGEQYFGPGTRLTVT.

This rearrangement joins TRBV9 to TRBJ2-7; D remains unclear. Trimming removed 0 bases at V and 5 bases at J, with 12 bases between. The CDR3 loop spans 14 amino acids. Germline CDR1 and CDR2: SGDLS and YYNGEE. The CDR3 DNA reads TGTGCCAGCAGCGTAGAAGGGTTTGCACACGAGCAGTACTTC. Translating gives CASSVEGFAHEQYF.

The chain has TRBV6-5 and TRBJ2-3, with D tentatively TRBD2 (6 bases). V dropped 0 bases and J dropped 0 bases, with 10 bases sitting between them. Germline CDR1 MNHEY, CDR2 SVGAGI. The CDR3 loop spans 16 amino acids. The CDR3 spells CASSYSPGVSTDTQYF. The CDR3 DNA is TGTGCCAGCAGTTACTCACCGGGGGTGAGCACAGATACGCAGTATTTT.

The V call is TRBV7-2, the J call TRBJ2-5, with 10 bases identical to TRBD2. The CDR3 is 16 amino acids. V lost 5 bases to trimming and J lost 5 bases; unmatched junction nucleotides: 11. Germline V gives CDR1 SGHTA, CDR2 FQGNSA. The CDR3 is CASSLERGGGRETQYF. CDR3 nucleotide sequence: TGTGCCAGCAGCCTAGAGCGGGGGGGCGGTCGGGAGACCCAGTACTTC.

CDR3 residues: CASSGGSGANVLTF. CDR3 nucleotides: TGTGCCAGCAGCGGGGGTTCTGGGGCCAACGTCCTGACTTTC. J is TRBJ2-6 and V is TRBV2, with a possible D match to TRBD2 (6 bases). Germline assignment: CDR1 SNHLY and CDR2 FYNNEI. Trimming stripped 6 bases from V and 1 base from J, with 7 bases between. The CDR3 covers 14 residues.

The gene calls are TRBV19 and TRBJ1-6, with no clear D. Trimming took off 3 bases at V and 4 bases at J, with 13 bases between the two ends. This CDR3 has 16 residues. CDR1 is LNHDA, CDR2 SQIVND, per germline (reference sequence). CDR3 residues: CASSIWGKDYNSPLHF. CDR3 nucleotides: TGTGCCAGTAGTATCTGGGGAAAAGATTATAATTCACCCCTCCACTTT.

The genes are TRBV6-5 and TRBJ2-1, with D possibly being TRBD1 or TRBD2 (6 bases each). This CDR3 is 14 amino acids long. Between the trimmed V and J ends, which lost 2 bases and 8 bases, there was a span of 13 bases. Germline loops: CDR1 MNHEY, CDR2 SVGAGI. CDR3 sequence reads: CASSYGGPRDEQFF. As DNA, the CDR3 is TGTGCCAGCAGTTACGGGGGGCCCCGGGATGAGCAGTTCTTC.

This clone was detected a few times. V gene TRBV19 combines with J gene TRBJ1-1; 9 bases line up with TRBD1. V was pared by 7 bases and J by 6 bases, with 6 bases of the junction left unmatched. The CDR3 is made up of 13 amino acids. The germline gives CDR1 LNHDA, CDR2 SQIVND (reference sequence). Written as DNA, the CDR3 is TGTGCCAGTACCCCGACAGGGGGTCCTGAAGCTTTCTTT. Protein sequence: CASTPTGGPEAFF.

CDR3 nucleotide sequence: TGTGCCAGCAGCCGCCCGGGGTTGGAGAACTATGGCTACACCTTC. This translates into CASSRPGLENYGYTF. The chain links TRBV6-5 to TRBJ1-2; D not certain. The CDR3 covers 15 residues. The ends were cut back, 6 bases at V and 2 bases at J, with 16 bases in the middle. Looked up from germline, CDR1 is MNHEY and CDR2 is SVGAGI.

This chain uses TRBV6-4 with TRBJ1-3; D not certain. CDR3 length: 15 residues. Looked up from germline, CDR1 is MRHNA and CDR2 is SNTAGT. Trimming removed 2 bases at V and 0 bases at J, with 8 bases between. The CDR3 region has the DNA TGTGCCAGCAGTGACGAGGACTTCTCTGGAAACACCATATATTTT. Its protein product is CASSDEDFSGNTIYF.

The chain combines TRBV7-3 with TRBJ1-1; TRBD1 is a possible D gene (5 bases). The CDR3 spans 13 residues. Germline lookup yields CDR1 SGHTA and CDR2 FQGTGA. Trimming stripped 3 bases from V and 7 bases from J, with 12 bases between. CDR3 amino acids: CASSFQGRGEAFF. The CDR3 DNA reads TGTGCCAGCAGCTTTCAGGGTAGAGGTGAAGCTTTCTTT.

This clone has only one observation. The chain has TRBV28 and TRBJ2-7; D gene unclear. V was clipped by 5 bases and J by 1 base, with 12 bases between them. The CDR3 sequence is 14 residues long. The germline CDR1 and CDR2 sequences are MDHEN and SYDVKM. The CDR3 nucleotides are TGTGCCAGCAGTCAGACACGGAGATCCTACGAGCAGTACTTC. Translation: CASSQTRRSYEQYF.

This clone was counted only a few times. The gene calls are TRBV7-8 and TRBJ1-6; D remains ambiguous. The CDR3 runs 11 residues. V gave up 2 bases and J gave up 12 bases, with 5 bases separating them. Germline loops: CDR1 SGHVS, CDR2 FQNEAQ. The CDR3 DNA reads TGTGCCAGCAGCTTACGAGGACCCCTCCACTTT. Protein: CASSLRGPLHF. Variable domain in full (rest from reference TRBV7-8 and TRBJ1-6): GAGVSQSPRYKVAKRGQDVALRCDPISGHVSLFWYQQALGQGPEFLTYFQNEAQLDKSGLPSDRFFAERPEGSVSTLKIQRTQQEDSAVYLCASSLRGPLHFGNGTRLTVT.

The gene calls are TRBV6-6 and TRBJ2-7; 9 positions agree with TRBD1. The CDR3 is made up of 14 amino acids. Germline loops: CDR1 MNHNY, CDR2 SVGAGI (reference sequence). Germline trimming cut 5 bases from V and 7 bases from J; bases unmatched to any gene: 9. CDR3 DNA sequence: TGTGCCAGCAGTCCGCCGGGACAGGGACGGGAGCAGTACTTC. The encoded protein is CASSPPGQGREQYF.

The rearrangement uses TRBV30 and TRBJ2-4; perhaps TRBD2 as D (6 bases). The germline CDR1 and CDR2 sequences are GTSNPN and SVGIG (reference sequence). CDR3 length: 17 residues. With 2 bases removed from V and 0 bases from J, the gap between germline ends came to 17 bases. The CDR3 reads CAWSPLWRGEAKNIQYF. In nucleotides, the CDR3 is TGTGCCTGGAGTCCCCTATGGAGGGGCGAAGCCAAAAACATTCAGTACTTC.

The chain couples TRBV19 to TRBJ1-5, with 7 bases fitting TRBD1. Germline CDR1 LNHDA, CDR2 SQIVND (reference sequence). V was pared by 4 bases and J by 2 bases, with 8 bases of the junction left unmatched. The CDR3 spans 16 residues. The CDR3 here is CASSTYRGIGNQPQHF. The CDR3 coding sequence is TGTGCCAGTAGTACTTACAGGGGAATAGGCAATCAGCCCCAGCATTTT.

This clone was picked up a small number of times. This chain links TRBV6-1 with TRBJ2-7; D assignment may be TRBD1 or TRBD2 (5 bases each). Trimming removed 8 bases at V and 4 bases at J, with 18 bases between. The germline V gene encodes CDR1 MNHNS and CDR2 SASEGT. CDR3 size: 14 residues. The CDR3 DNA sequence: TGTGCCAGCGGGCACCAGGGCCGGGATTACGAGCAGTACTTC. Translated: CASGHQGRDYEQYF.

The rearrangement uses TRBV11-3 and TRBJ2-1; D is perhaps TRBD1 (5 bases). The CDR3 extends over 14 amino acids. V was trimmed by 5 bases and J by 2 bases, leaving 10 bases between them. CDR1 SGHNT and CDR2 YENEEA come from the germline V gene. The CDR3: CASSRQGTYNEQFF. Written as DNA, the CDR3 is TGTGCCAGCAGCCGGCAGGGCACCTACAATGAGCAGTTCTTC.

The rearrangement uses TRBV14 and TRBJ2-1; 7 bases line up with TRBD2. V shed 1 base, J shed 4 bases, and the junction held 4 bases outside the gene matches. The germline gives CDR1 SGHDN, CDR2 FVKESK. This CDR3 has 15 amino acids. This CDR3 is CASSQAFGGYNEQFF. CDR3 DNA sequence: TGTGCCAGCAGCCAAGCATTCGGGGGGTACAATGAGCAGTTCTTC.

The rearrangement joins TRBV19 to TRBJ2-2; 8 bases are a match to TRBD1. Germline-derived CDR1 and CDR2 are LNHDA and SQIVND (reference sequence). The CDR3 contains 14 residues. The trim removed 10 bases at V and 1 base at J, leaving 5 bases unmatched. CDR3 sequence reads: CATATGVNTGELFF. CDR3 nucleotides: TGTGCCACCGCGACAGGGGTGAACACCGGGGAGCTGTTTTTT.